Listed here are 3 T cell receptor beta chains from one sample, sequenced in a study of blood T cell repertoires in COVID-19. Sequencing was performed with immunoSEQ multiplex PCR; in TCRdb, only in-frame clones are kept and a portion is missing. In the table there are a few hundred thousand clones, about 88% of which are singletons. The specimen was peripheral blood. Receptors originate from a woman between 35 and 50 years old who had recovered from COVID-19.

CDR3 bases: TGTGCCAGTAGTATTGGTAACGCCGGGATACAGACCCAGTACTTC. It yields the protein CASSIGNAGIQTQYF. This rearrangement joins TRBV19 to TRBJ2-5; tentatively, D is TRBD2 (5 bases). CDR3 size: 15 residues. Per the germline V gene, CDR1 is LNHDA and CDR2 is SQIVND (reference sequence). The germline V and J ends were trimmed by 3 bases and 6 bases, with 17 bases remaining between them.

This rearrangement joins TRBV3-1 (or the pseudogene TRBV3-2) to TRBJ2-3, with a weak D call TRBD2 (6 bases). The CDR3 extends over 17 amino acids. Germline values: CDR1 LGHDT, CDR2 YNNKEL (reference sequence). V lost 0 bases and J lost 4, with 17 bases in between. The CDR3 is CASSQEIGGIRPDTQYF. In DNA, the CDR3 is TGTGCCAGCAGCCAAGAAATTGGCGGGATTCGTCCAGATACGCAGTATTTT.

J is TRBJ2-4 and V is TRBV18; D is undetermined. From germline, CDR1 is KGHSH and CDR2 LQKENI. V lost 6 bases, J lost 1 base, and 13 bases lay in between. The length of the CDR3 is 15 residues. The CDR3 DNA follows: TGTGCCAGCTCGCCCCTAGGAGATGCCAAAAACATTCAGTACTTC. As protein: CASSPLGDAKNIQYF.